The T cell receptor beta chain under discussion was sequenced for a study of tumor T cells in aggressive B-cell lymphoma. There are 18 residues in the CDR3. Trimming took 0 bases from V and 0 from J, leaving 15 bases between them. Germline values: CDR1 SGHAT, CDR2 FQNNGV. Assay used: immunoSEQ multiplex PCR; TCRdb lists only in-frame clones, some missing. The top ten clones hold roughly 3.6% of a sample with about 3,600 clones, 80% to 90% of them seen once. This chain joins TRBV11-2 and TRBJ2-1, with D perhaps TRBD2 (5 bases). This clonotype originated in an adult with diffuse large B cell lymphoma. Specimen: tumor tissue. The DNA of the CDR3 is TGTGCCAGCAGCTTAGATGCTGGAGGCTTCTCCTCCTACAATGAGCAGTTCTTC. Translation gives CASSLDAGGFSSYNEQFF.